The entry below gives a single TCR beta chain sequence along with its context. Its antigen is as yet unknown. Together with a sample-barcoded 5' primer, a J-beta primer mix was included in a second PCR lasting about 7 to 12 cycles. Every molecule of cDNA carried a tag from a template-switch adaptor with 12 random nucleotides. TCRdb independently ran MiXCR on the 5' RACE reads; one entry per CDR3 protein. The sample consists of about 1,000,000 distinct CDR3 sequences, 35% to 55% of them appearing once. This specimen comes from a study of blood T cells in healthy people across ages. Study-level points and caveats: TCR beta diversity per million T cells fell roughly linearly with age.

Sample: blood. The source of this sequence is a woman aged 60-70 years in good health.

The DNA for the CDR3 is TGCAGTGCTTATCCGCAGGCCCTTAGCAATCAGCCCCAGCATTTT. This gives the protein CSAYPQALSNQPQHF. The chain couples TRBV20-1 to TRBJ1-5; D uncertain. V was cut by 5 bases and J by 0 bases, with 14 bases left in between. This CDR3 comprises 15 residues. In germline, CDR1 is DFQATT, CDR2 SNEGSKA (reference sequence).